Listed here are 32 T cell receptor beta chains from one sample, sequenced in a study of molecular identifiers for immune sequencing clone quantification. TCRdb reanalysed the PCR reads using MiXCR and keeps one entry per CDR3 protein. Counted here are about 510,000 distinct CDR3 sequences, roughly 25% occurring once; the ten biggest clones make up around 0.79%. The sample was naive CD8+ T cells from blood, with Jurkat cell RNA spiked in. Subset here: FACS-sorted CD8+CD4-CCR7+CD45RA+ naive T cells. These receptors came from a human donor in good health. Some libraries in this study had Jurkat cell RNA spiked in.

Concerning this clonotype itself: A much larger clone differs by one base, so this may be a read error. The conserved phenylalanine or tryptophan is not found at the CDR3 terminus, so this likely reflects a read error. This chain connects TRBV4-1 to TRBJ2-7; no clear D. Germline lookup yields CDR1 MGHRA and CDR2 YSYEKL. This CDR3 is built from 15 residues. The ends were cut back, 0 bases at V and 6 bases at J, with 15 bases in the middle. The CDR3 loop is CASSQDKRARVEQYL. The CDR3 nucleotides read TGCGCCAGCAGCCAAGATAAAAGGGCAAGGGTCGAGCAGTACTTA.

This chain joins TRBV12-3 or TRBV12-4 and TRBJ2-7, with D maybe TRBD1 (5 bases). The V end lost 2 bases, the J end lost 6 bases, and 11 bases lay between the germline ends. This CDR3 is built from 13 residues. The CDR3 DNA sequence: TGTGCCAGCAGTTTACAGGGCGACTCCGAGCAGTACTTC. It specifies CASSLQGDSEQYF.

The chain couples TRBV11-2 to TRBJ2-3; tentative D call: TRBD1 (6 bases). Trimming cost V 5 bases and J 6 bases, with 15 bases left between them. This CDR3 has 14 amino acids. Looked up from germline, CDR1 is SGHAT and CDR2 is FQNNGV. The CDR3 sequence is CASSPGATLDTQYF. The CDR3 nucleotides read TGTGCCAGCAGCCCAGGGGCTACGTTGGATACGCAGTATTTT. Using reference TRBV11-2 and TRBJ2-3 for the parts outside the CDR3, the full variable domain is EAGVAQSPRYKIIEKRQSVAFWCNPISGHATLYWYQQILGQGPKLLIQFQNNGVVDDSQLPKDRFSAERLKGVDSTLKIQPAKLEDSAVYLCASSPGATLDTQYFGPGTRLTVL.

Concerning this clonotype: A single base separates this from a much larger clone, so it may be a read error. V gene TRBV4-3 combines with J gene TRBJ2-3; 8 bases agree with TRBD1. The CDR3 has 15 amino acids. Germline V gives CDR1 LGHNA, CDR2 YSLEER. The CDR3 region is CARSQAGGGTDTQYF. The CDR3 DNA reads as TGCGCCCGCAGCCAAGCAGGGGGCGGAACAGATACGCAGTATTTT.

DNA of the CDR3: TGTGCCAGCAGCTCGGAAGCTAGCGGGGGGGCCTACAATGAGCAGTTCTTC. Protein product: CASSSEASGGAYNEQFF. The chain has TRBV7-6 and TRBJ2-1; 12 nucleotides agree with TRBD2. CDR3 length equals 17 residues. The V segment lost 4 bases and the J segment 2 bases; nucleotides outside the gene matches: 6. The germline V gene encodes CDR1 SGHVS and CDR2 FNYEAQ.

The CDR3 region is CASSPERTSGTETQYF. Written as DNA, the CDR3 is TGTGCCAGCAGTCCCGAACGGACTAGCGGGACTGAGACCCAGTACTTC. J is TRBJ2-5 and V is TRBV6-5; 12 positions agree with TRBD2. Germline V gene sequence: CDR1 MNHEY, CDR2 SVGAGI. With V trimmed by 5 bases and J by 5 bases, 9 bases remained unmatched. The CDR3 extends over 16 amino acids.

A note on this clonotype: A much larger clone differs from this one at a single base, so this may be a read error. The J gene is TRBJ2-7, the V gene TRBV5-5; unclear D gene. Germline values: CDR1 SGHKS, CDR2 YYEKEE (reference sequence). The CDR3 spans 14 residues. The CDR3 region is CASSFLGQSYGQYF. CDR3 DNA: TGTGCCAGCAGCTTTCTCGGCCAGTCCTACGGGCAGTACTTC.

This clonotype showed up just a few times. This chain uses TRBV7-9 with TRBJ2-3, with TRBD2 matching 8 bases. Germline CDR1 is SEHNR and CDR2 is FQNEAQ (reference sequence). V was clipped by 4 bases and J by 1 base; unmatched bases: 4. This CDR3 has 15 amino acids. The CDR3 bases are TGTGCCAGCAGCTCCGGGCGGGGGGGCACAGATACGCAGTATTTT. Translation: CASSSGRGGTDTQYF.

This clonotype was counted many times. The rearrangement links TRBV5-1 to TRBJ2-7; tentatively, D is TRBD1 (6 bases). Germline CDR1 reads SGHRS; CDR2 reads YFSETQ. Trimming took 0 bases from V and 2 from J, leaving 9 bases between them. The length of the CDR3 is 14 residues. CDR3 protein: CASSLAGETYEQYF. In DNA form, the CDR3 reads TGCGCCAGCAGCTTGGCAGGGGAGACCTACGAGCAGTACTTC.

The V and J genes are TRBV4-1 and TRBJ2-1; 10 bases match TRBD2. Germline V gene sequence: CDR1 MGHRA, CDR2 YSYEKL. V lost 2 bases and J lost 4; bases outside the gene matches: 11. The CDR3 runs 18 residues. The CDR3 DNA reads TGCGCCAGCAGCCAACTGATAGCGGGGGGAGGTGTGTACAATGAGCAGTTCTTC. Translating gives CASSQLIAGGGVYNEQFF.

The J gene is TRBJ2-2, the V gene TRBV5-1, with 7 bases aligning to TRBD2. Germline V CDR1 and CDR2: SGHRS, YFSETQ. The V and J ends lost 0 bases and 5 bases, in that order; junction bases with no gene match: 7. The CDR3 loop spans 16 amino acids. CDR3 sequence: CASSLEPSGNTGELFF. CDR3 in DNA: TGCGCCAGCAGCTTGGAGCCTAGCGGAAATACCGGGGAGCTGTTTTTT.

This clonotype was seen many times. The chain uses TRBV5-1 and TRBJ2-4; D not resolved. Trimming left V 2 bases short and J 8 bases short, with 17 bases between. The germline V gene encodes CDR1 SGHRS and CDR2 YFSETQ. The CDR3 has 15 amino acids. CDR3 sequence (DNA): TGCGCCAGCAGCTTAAGTGCCCTCCGCGCCGACATTCAGTACTTC. The encoded protein is CASSLSALRADIQYF. The full variable domain, rest sourced from reference TRBV5-1 and TRBJ2-4, is KAGVTQTPRYLIKTRGQQVTLSCSPISGHRSVSWYQQTPGQGLQFLFEYFSETQRNKGNFPGRFSGRQFSNSRSEMNVSTLELGDSALYLCASSLSALRADIQYFGAGTRLSVL.

This clonotype has a handful of counts. J is TRBJ2-1 and V is TRBV12-3 or TRBV12-4, with a tentative D call TRBD2 (6 bases). The ends were cut back, 6 bases at V and 1 base at J, with 10 bases in the middle. This CDR3 spans 14 amino acids. DNA for the CDR3: TGTGCCAGCAGATCGGGGGTATCCTACAATGAGCAGTTCTTC. Residues: CASRSGVSYNEQFF.

V and J are TRBV7-9 and TRBJ2-7; TRBD2 aligns across 10 bases. This CDR3 spans 15 amino acids. V shed 5 bases, J shed 3 bases, and the junction held 7 bases outside the gene matches. Germline CDR1 and CDR2: SEHNR and FQNEAQ (reference sequence). The CDR3 region is CASSRTLAGDYEQYF. The CDR3 DNA reads as TGTGCCAGCAGCCGAACCCTAGCGGGAGACTACGAGCAGTACTTC.

The V call is TRBV2, the J call TRBJ1-5, with a weak D call TRBD1 (6 bases). The CDR3 length is 14 residues. Trimming stripped 3 bases from V and 4 bases from J, with 10 bases between. Per germline, CDR1 SNHLY and CDR2 FYNNEI. CDR3 protein: CASSDVTGNQPQHF. In DNA form, the CDR3 reads TGTGCCAGCAGTGACGTGACAGGTAATCAGCCCCAGCATTTT. The full variable domain, with the rest looked up from reference TRBV2 and TRBJ1-5, is EPEVTQTPSHQVTQMGQEVILRCVPISNHLYFYWYRQILGQKVEFLVSFYNNEISEKSEIFDDQFSVERPDGSNFTLKIRSTKLEDSAMYFCASSDVTGNQPQHFGDGTRLSIL.

To note about this clonotype: Possible read error: a much larger clone is one base away. Since the CDR3 does not end with the conserved phenylalanine or tryptophan, this likely comes from a read error. The gene calls are TRBV6-5 and TRBJ1-5; D unresolved. The CDR3 sequence is 14 residues long. Trimming left V 8 bases short and J 4 bases short, with 15 bases between. Germline CDR1 is MNHEY and CDR2 is SVGAGI. The CDR3 protein is CASGLARGNQPQHL. CDR3 coding DNA: TGTGCCAGCGGACTTGCCAGAGGAAATCAGCCCCAGCATTTG.

As regards this clonotype: A much larger clone is a single base away; this may be a read error. The rearrangement links TRBV5-1 to TRBJ2-2; D is undetermined. With 6 bases removed from V and 0 bases from J, the gap between germline ends came to 12 bases. The V gene's germline CDR1 is SGHRS and CDR2 YFSETQ. There are 15 residues in the CDR3. CDR3 DNA sequence: TGCGCCAGCACGTGGGTTACTGCGAACACCGGGGAGCTGTTTTTT. It encodes CASTWVTANTGELFF.

This clonotype occurred many times. The chain combines TRBV5-6 with TRBJ1-5, with 7 bases fitting TRBD1. V lost 5 bases, J lost 6 bases, and 8 bases stayed unmatched. The CDR3 has 14 amino acids. In germline, CDR1 is SGHDT, CDR2 YYEEEE. The CDR3 sequence is CASSLRQGLQPQHF. The CDR3 nucleotides are TGTGCCAGCAGTCTTCGACAGGGACTTCAGCCCCAGCATTTT. Variable domain in full (rest from reference TRBV5-6 and TRBJ1-5): DAGVTQSPTHLIKTRGQQVTLRCSPKSGHDTVSWYQQALGQGPQFIFQYYEEEERQRGNFPDRFSGHQFPNYSSELNVNALLLGDSALYLCASSLRQGLQPQHFGDGTRLSIL.

The CDR3 DNA reads TGTGCCAGCAGTTACTCGAGTGTGGCAGGGGGCCATGAGCAGTTCTTC. The encoded protein is CASSYSSVAGGHEQFF. The chain joins TRBV6-2 or TRBV6-3 to TRBJ2-1; 8 bases match TRBD1. CDR1 is MNHEY, CDR2 SVGEGT, per germline. CDR3 length equals 16 residues. The junction had 9 bases not matched to a gene; V was cut back by 0 bases and J by 8 bases.

This clonotype was seen only a few times. This chain joins TRBV30 and TRBJ2-1; 9 bases are a match to TRBD2. V trimming: 3 bases; J trimming: 8 bases; junction bases outside the gene matches: 8. CDR1 is GTSNPN and CDR2 is SVGIG in the germline V gene (reference sequence). This CDR3 is 14 amino acids long. CDR3 DNA sequence: TGTGCCTGGAGCCTAGCGGGATTCGAGGATGAGCAGTTCTTC. This sequence encodes CAWSLAGFEDEQFF. Full variable domain (outside the CDR3, taken from reference TRBV30 and TRBJ2-1): SQTIHQWPATLVQPVGSPLSLECTVEGTSNPNLYWYRQAAGRGLQLLFYSVGIGQISSEVPQNLSASRPQDRQFILSSKKLLLSDSGFYLCAWSLAGFEDEQFFGPGTRLTVL.

This clonotype was recorded at least ten times. The rearrangement joins TRBV4-1 to TRBJ2-2; 11 nucleotides match TRBD2. The CDR3 has 16 residues. Germline V lookup: CDR1 MGHRA, CDR2 YSYEKL. V lost 6 bases, J lost 2 bases, and 5 bases stayed unmatched. CDR3 region: CASSPLAGGNTGELFF. In DNA form, the CDR3 reads TGCGCCAGCAGTCCCCTAGCGGGGGGTAACACCGGGGAGCTGTTTTTT.

The J gene is TRBJ2-7, the V gene TRBV20-1, with 7 positions matching TRBD2. Germline loops: CDR1 DFQATT, CDR2 SNEGSKA (reference sequence). Unmatched junction bases numbered 9, after V lost 3 bases and J lost 4 bases. The CDR3 loop spans 14 amino acids. CDR3: CSASGLTGGYEQYF. The CDR3 region has the DNA TGCAGTGCTAGTGGTCTAACGGGAGGATACGAGCAGTACTTC.

A single count supports this clonotype. The chain carries TRBV3-2 and TRBJ2-1; TRBD2 reflects the table's D call only, with no check against the DNA. TRBV3-2 is an annotated pseudogene. This CDR3 contains 11 residues. The CDR3 loop reads CASSYGGDMFF. CDR3 DNA sequence: TGTGCCAGCAGTTATGGAGGGGATATGTTCTTC.

This clonotype was found a few times. The genes are TRBV19 and TRBJ2-7; D may be TRBD1 (6 bases). The CDR3 is 13 residues long. V dropped 3 bases and J dropped 7 bases, with 13 bases sitting between them. CDR1 is LNHDA, CDR2 SQIVND, per germline (reference sequence). The CDR3 spells CASSMDSPGEQYF. The DNA for the CDR3 is TGTGCCAGTAGTATGGACAGCCCTGGGGAGCAGTACTTC.

The chain combines TRBV28 with TRBJ2-7; tentatively, D is TRBD2 (5 bases). This CDR3 spans 15 amino acids. Germline loops: CDR1 MDHEN, CDR2 SYDVKM. Trimming shortened V by 4 bases and J by 1 base, and 14 bases separated the two germline ends. The CDR3 nucleotides read TGTGCCAGCAGTTCTGTCGGGGTGACTTCCTACGAGCAGTACTTC. As protein: CASSSVGVTSYEQYF.

The chain couples TRBV12-3 or TRBV12-4 to TRBJ2-5, with D possibly TRBD2 on 6 matching bases. Trimming shortened V by 8 bases and J by 5 bases, and 15 bases separated the two germline ends. This CDR3 has 13 residues. The CDR3 region is CASSDVSGETQYF. The CDR3, as DNA: TGTGCCAGCTCGGACGTAAGCGGGGAGACCCAGTACTTC.

The chain links TRBV5-1 to TRBJ1-1; the D gene is possibly TRBD1 (5 bases). CDR1 and CDR2 from the germline V gene are SGHRS and YFSETQ. There are 15 residues in the CDR3. Trimming removed 3 bases from V and 0 bases from J, with 12 bases in between. Written as DNA, the CDR3 is TGCGCCAGCAGCTCCTCTCAGGGCATGAACACTGAAGCTTTCTTT. Encoded protein: CASSSSQGMNTEAFF. Full variable domain (outside the CDR3, taken from reference TRBV5-1 and TRBJ1-1): KAGVTQTPRYLIKTRGQQVTLSCSPISGHRSVSWYQQTPGQGLQFLFEYFSETQRNKGNFPGRFSGRQFSNSRSEMNVSTLELGDSALYLCASSSSQGMNTEAFFGQGTRLTVV.

With regard to this clonotype: Compared with germline, one end of the junction differs, possibly owing to a read error. The chain employs TRBV4-3 and TRBJ2-1; 8 nucleotides align to TRBD2. Per the germline V gene, CDR1 is LGHNA and CDR2 is YSLEER. The CDR3 is 17 residues long. The chain's CDR3 is CASSQEQLADSDNEQFF. DNA for the CDR3: TGCGCCAGCAGCCAGGAACAACTAGCGGACTCCGACAATGAGCAGTTCTTC.

This clonotype was seen more than once but under ten times. V gene TRBV9 combines with J gene TRBJ2-5, with TRBD1 matching 7 bases. The CDR3 is 16 amino acids. V gave up 0 bases and J gave up 5 bases; unmatched junction bases: 10. In germline, CDR1 is SGDLS, CDR2 YYNGEE. DNA of the CDR3: TGTGCCAGCAGCGTAGATTGGTCAGGGGGTTTCGAGACCCAGTACTTC. It specifies CASSVDWSGGFETQYF.

This clonotype occurred a few times. The genes are TRBV3-1 and TRBJ2-7, with 7 nucleotides matching TRBD1. This CDR3 contains 16 residues. Trimming cost V 1 base and J 2 bases; bases outside gene matches: 8. The germline CDR1 and CDR2 sequences are LGHDT and YNNKEL (reference sequence). CDR3: CASSQGAGTDPYEQYF. The CDR3 DNA reads as TGTGCCAGCAGCCAAGGGGCCGGGACAGACCCCTACGAGCAGTACTTC.

The rearrangement links TRBV15 to TRBJ2-7; D gene unclear. This CDR3 contains 16 residues. The V end lost 0 bases, the J end lost 3 bases, and 15 bases lay between the germline ends. CDR1 and CDR2 from the germline V gene are LNHNV and YYDKDF (reference sequence). CDR3 DNA sequence: TGTGCCACCAGCAGAGATCGGCTAAACAGAGTCTACGAGCAGTACTTC. This translates into CATSRDRLNRVYEQYF.

At least ten counts were recorded for this clonotype. This chain joins TRBV2 and TRBJ1-4, with D unresolved. This CDR3 is 15 amino acids long. The germline gives CDR1 SNHLY, CDR2 FYNNEI. Trimming cost V 2 bases and J 4 bases, with 11 bases left between them. CDR3 coding DNA: TGTGCCAGCAGTGAATACGCTCGAAGTAATGAAAAACTGTTTTTT. Amino acids: CASSEYARSNEKLFF. The full variable domain, in which reference TRBV2 and TRBJ1-4 provide the parts outside the CDR3, is EPEVTQTPSHQVTQMGQEVILRCVPISNHLYFYWYRQILGQKVEFLVSFYNNEISEKSEIFDDQFSVERPDGSNFTLKIRSTKLEDSAMYFCASSEYARSNEKLFFGSGTQLSVL.